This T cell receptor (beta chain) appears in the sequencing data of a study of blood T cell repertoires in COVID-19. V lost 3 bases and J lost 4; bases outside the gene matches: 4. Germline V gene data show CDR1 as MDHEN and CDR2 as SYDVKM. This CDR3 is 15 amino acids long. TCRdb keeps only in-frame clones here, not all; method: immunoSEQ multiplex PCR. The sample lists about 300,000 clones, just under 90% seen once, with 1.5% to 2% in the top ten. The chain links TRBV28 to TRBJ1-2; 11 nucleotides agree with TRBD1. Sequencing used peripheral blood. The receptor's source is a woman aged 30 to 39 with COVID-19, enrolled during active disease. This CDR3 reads CASSLGTGGSYGYTF. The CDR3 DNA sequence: TGTGCCAGCAGTTTGGGGACAGGGGGTAGCTATGGCTACACCTTC.